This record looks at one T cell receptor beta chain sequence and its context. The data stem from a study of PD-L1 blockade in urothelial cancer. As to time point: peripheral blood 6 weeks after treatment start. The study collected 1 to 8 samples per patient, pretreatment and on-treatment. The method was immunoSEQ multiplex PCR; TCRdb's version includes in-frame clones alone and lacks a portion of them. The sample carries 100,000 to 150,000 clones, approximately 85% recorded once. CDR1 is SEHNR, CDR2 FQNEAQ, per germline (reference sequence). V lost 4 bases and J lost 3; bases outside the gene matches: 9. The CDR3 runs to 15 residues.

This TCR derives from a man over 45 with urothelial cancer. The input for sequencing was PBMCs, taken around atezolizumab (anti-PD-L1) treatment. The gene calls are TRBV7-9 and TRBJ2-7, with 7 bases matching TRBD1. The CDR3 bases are TGTGCCAGCAGCTCCCAACCGGGACAGATCTACGAGCAGTACTTC. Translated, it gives CASSSQPGQIYEQYF.